This passage covers 9 T cell receptor beta chains from one sample sequenced in a study of cytomegalovirus exposure and HLA in healthy donors. The PCR was carried out with 60 Vbeta primers and 13 Jbeta primers. The method was immunoSEQ multiplex PCR; TCRdb's version includes in-frame clones alone and lacks a portion of them. The sample includes about 130,000 clones, more than 75% of them seen just once. Sequencing was performed on PBMCs. The receptors were sampled from a female donor in good health and CMV-seronegative.

V gene TRBV7-2 combines with J gene TRBJ2-7; 11 bases align to TRBD1. CDR3 size: 15 residues. With 5 bases clipped from V and 9 bases from J, the junction kept 12 bases outside the gene matches. CDR1 and CDR2 from the germline V gene are SGHTA and FQGNSA. CDR3 nucleotide sequence: TGTGCCAGCAGCGAGTGGACAGGGGGCGCGACTTGGCAGTACTTC. Protein product: CASSEWTGGATWQYF. Together with reference TRBV7-2 and TRBJ2-7, the CDR3 gives the full variable domain: GAGVSQSPSNKVTEKGKDVELRCDPISGHTALYWYRQSLGQGLEFLIYFQGNSAPDKSGLPSDRFSAERTGGSVSTLTIQRTQQEDSAVYLCASSEWTGGATWQYFGPGTRLTVT.

This clone occurred once. V is TRBV5-1 and J is TRBJ2-7, with TRBD1 matching 9 bases. The CDR3 extends over 15 amino acids. The J segment lost 0 bases and the V segment lost 3 bases, leaving 4 bases of the junction unmatched. Germline values: CDR1 SGHRS, CDR2 YFSETQ. Here the CDR3 reads CASSSRQGVSYEQYF. Here the CDR3 DNA reads TGCGCCAGCAGCTCACGACAGGGGGTCTCCTACGAGCAGTACTTC.

This chain joins TRBV4-2 and TRBJ2-3; 10 nucleotides match TRBD2. The CDR3 has 16 residues. J was trimmed by 6 bases and V by 1 base; bases with no gene match: 7. Per germline, CDR1 LGHNA and CDR2 YNFKEQ. The CDR3 reads CASSQAALAGEDTQYF. Here the CDR3 DNA reads TGTGCCAGCAGCCAAGCAGCCCTAGCGGGAGAGGATACGCAGTATTTT.

The gene calls are TRBV28 and TRBJ1-6; D perhaps matches TRBD1 (5 bases). V was trimmed by 3 bases and J by 10 bases, leaving 19 bases between them. The CDR3 extends over 16 amino acids. Germline CDR1 and CDR2: MDHEN and SYDVKM. CDR3 protein: CASSFLDTTRSSPLHF. CDR3 sequence (DNA): TGTGCCAGCAGTTTCCTGGACACCACCCGTTCCTCACCCCTCCACTTT.

V and J are TRBV6-1 and TRBJ2-7; 9 bases align to TRBD2. The trim removed 6 bases at V and 2 bases at J, leaving 8 bases unmatched. This CDR3 contains 15 residues. Germline assignment: CDR1 MNHNS and CDR2 SASEGT. The CDR3 here is CASRAWTSEAYEQYF. CDR3 bases: TGTGCCAGCAGAGCCTGGACTAGCGAGGCCTACGAGCAGTACTTC.

In its sample, this clone was seen once. This sequence joins TRBV5-4 and TRBJ2-5; TRBD2 matches at 9 bases. Germline trimming cut 4 bases from V and 5 bases from J; bases unmatched to any gene: 12. The CDR3 is made up of 16 amino acids. In germline, CDR1 is SGHNT, CDR2 YYREEE (reference sequence). The CDR3 is CASSIGTSPAGETQYF. The CDR3 region has the DNA TGTGCCAGCAGCATCGGGACTAGCCCCGCCGGGGAGACCCAGTACTTC.

V is TRBV19 and J is TRBJ1-2; 10 bases line up with TRBD1. Germline assignment: CDR1 LNHDA and CDR2 SQIVND (reference sequence). The CDR3 runs to 14 residues. Germline trimming cut 7 bases from V and 5 bases from J; bases unmatched to any gene: 7. This chain's CDR3 is CASTLPGQGYGYTF. DNA for the CDR3: TGTGCCAGTACTTTGCCGGGACAGGGGTATGGCTACACCTTC.

The CDR3 region has the DNA TGCGCCAGCAGCCAAGATACGGGGAGGCAGCCCCAGCATTTT. Its translation is CASSQDTGRQPQHF. The V gene is TRBV4-3, the J gene TRBJ1-5; D uncertain. This CDR3 spans 14 amino acids. Germline CDR1 LGHNA, CDR2 YSLEER. With 0 bases removed from V and 7 bases from J, the gap between germline ends came to 10 bases.

The gene calls are TRBV9 and TRBJ2-5; no definite D call. The tail of the sequence fits TRBJ2-7 better, so the J call may be wrong. Germline V gene lookup returns CDR1 SGDLS and CDR2 YYNGEE. The CDR3 sequence is 15 residues long. CDR3 nucleotide sequence: TGTGCCAGCAGCGTAGGAGGCAATAGAAACTACGAGCAGTACTTC. As protein: CASSVGGNRNYEQYF.